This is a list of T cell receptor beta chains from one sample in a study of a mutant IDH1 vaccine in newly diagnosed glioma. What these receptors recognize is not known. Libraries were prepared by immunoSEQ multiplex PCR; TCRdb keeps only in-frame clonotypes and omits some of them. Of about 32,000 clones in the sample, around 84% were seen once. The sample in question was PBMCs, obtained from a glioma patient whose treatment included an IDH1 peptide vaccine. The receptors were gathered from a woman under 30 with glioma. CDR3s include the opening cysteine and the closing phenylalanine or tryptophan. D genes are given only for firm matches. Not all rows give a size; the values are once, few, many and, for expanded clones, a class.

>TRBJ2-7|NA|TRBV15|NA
TGTGCCACCAGCAGAGATACGGGGTACTCCTACGAGCAGTACTTC
CATSRDTGYSYEQYF
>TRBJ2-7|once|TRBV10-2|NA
TGCGCCAGCAGTGTCGGGGGGCGCGAGCAGTACTTC
CASSVGGREQYF
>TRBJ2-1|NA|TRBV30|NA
TGTGCCTGGAGTTGGGACCGAAATGAGCAGTTCTTC
CAWSWDRNEQFF
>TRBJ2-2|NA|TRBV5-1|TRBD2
TGCGCCAGCAGCTTGGCCGGGAGGGATACCGGGGAGCTGTTTTTT
CASSLAGRDTGELFF
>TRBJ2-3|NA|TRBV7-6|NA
TGTGCCAGCAGCTTCGGGGGCGGCACAGATACGCAGTATTTT
CASSFGGGTDTQYF
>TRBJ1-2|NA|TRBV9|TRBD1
TGTGCCAGCAGCGTCGACAGGGGGGGCGGCTACACCTTC
CASSVDRGGGYTF
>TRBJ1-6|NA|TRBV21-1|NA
TGTGCCAGCAGGGTGGGAAATTCACCCCTCCACTTT
CASRVGNSPLHF
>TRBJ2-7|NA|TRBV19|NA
TGTGCCAGTAGTATAGCTGATTCCTACGAGCAGTACTTC
CASSIADSYEQYF
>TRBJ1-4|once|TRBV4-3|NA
TGCGCCAGCAGTCAAGGAGACGGCATTAATGAAAAACTGTTTTTT
CASSQGDGINEKLFF
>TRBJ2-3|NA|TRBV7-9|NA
TGTGCCAGCAGCCAACGGACTACAGATACGCAGTATTTT
CASSQRTTDTQYF
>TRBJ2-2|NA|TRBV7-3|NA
TGTGCCAGCAGCCAAATAGGGCTGGGGACCGGGGAGCTGTTTTTT
CASSQIGLGTGELFF
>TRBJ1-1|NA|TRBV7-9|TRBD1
TGTGCCAGCAGCTTAGTGGGAGGGGGCGCCTTCGGGAACACTGAAGCTTTCTTT
CASSLVGGGAFGNTEAFF
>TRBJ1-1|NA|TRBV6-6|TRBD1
TGTGCCAGCAGCCCACGACAGGGGACTGAAGCTTTCTTT
CASSPRQGTEAFF
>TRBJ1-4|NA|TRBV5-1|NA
TGCGCCAGCAGCAATAATCCGGGACGGCTTGAAAAACTGTTTTTT
CASSNNPGRLEKLFF
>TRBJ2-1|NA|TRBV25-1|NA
TGTGCCAGCAGTGAATATAAGGGAGATGAGCAGTTCTTC
CASSEYKGDEQFF
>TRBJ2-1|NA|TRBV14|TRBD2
TGTGCCAGCAGCCAAGAGGGGACTAGCGGGCGAAACCGCGATGAGCAGTTCTTC
CASSQEGTSGRNRDEQFF
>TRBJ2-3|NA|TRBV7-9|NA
TGTGCCAGCAGCTTATCCGGAAGGCCTCTCCCCACAGATACGCAGTATTTT
CASSLSGRPLPTDTQYF
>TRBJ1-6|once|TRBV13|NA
TGTGCCAGCAGCTTCGGAGGGGGAAATTCACCCCTCCACTTT
CASSFGGGNSPLHF
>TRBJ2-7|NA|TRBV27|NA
TGTGCCAGCAGTTTAAGTCTTGCCTACGAGCAGTACTTC
CASSLSLAYEQYF
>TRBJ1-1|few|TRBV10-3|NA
TGTGCCATCAGTGAGCACGGACAGTTGAACACTGAAGCTTTCTTT
CAISEHGQLNTEAFF
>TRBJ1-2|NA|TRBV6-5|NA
TGTGCCAGCTTCCCAAGCTGGAACTATGGCTACACCTTC
CASFPSWNYGYTF
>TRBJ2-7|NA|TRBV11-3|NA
TGTGCCAGCAGCTTAGAGTACGAGCAGTACTTC
CASSLEYEQYF
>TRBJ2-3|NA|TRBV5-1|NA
TGCGCCAGCAGCTTGGGAGGGTCGAACACAGATACGCAGTATTTT
CASSLGGSNTDTQYF
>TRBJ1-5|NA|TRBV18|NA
TGTGCCAGCTCACCGGCCGGGGGGAGCAATCAGCCCCAGCATTTT
CASSPAGGSNQPQHF
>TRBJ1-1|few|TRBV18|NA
TGTGCCAGCTCACCCTCGATACAGGGTAACACTGAAGCTTTCTTT
CASSPSIQGNTEAFF
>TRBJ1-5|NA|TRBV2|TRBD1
TGTGCCAGCAGGGAGGCCGGGACAGGGGAATTTAGGGGCAATCAGCCCCAGCATTTT
CASREAGTGEFRGNQPQHF
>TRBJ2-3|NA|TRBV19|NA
TGTGCCAGTAGTATGGTTCCGACGGACCCGCAGTATTTT
CASSMVPTDPQYF
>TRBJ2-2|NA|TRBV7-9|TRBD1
TGTGCCAGCAGCTTTAGGGACAGGGGCCCCCCCCTGAACACCGGGGAGCTGTTTTTT
CASSFRDRGPPLNTGELFF
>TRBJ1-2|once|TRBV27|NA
TGTGCCAGCAGTCCCGTCAGGGACTCCTGGGGCGGCTACACCTTC
CASSPVRDSWGGYTF
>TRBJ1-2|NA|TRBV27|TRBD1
TGTGCCAGCAGTTTGGGAGGGGGCAATAACTATGGCTACACCTTC
CASSLGGGNNYGYTF
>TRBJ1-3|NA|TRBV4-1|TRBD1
TGCGCCAGCAGCCAAGAACAGGGGGCCTCTGGAAACACCATATATTTT
CASSQEQGASGNTIYF
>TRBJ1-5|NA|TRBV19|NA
TGTGCCAGCCGGGGGTGGAATCAGCCCCAGCATTTT
CASRGWNQPQHF
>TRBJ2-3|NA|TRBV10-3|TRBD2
TGTGCCATCAGTAAAAAGAGCGGGATCACAGATACGCAGTATTTT
CAISKKSGITDTQYF
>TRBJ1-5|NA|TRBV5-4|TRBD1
TGTGCCAGCAGATACAGGGGGCGGGATCAGCCCCAGCATTTT
CASRYRGRDQPQHF
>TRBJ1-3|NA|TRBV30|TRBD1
TGTGCCTGGAGTGTATCCTGGGACAGTACTTTAAACACCATATATTTT
CAWSVSWDSTLNTIYF
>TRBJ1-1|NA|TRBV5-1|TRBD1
TGCGCCAGCAGCTTGGCCCCCGGGACAGGGGGCTTGAAAGCTTTCTTT
CASSLAPGTGGLKAFF
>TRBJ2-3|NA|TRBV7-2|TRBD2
TGTGCCAGCAGCTCCAGACTAGCGGGGAACACAGATACGCAGTATTTT
CASSSRLAGNTDTQYF
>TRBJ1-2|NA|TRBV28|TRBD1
TGTGCCAGCAGTTTTTGGGCAGGGGGAGGTGGCTACACCTTC
CASSFWAGGGGYTF
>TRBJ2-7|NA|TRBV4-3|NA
TGCGCCAGCAGCCCCAAACAAGGGGATTCCTCCTACGAGCAGTACTTC
CASSPKQGDSSYEQYF
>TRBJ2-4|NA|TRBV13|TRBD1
TGTGCCAGCAGCTTAGACCGGGACAGCAAAAACATTCAGTACTTC
CASSLDRDSKNIQYF
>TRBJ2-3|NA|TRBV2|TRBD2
TGTGCCAGCTCTTACTTGCGGACTAGCGGGGGCCTAAGCACAGATACGCAGTATTTT
CASSYLRTSGGLSTDTQYF
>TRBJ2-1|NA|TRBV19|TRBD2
TGTGCCTGCGGGAGGGTGTTTCCCGATGAGCAGTTCTTC
CACGRVFPDEQFF
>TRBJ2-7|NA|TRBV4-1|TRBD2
TGCGCCAGCAGCCCCAGCGGGGAAGGAGGGGAGCAGTACTTC
CASSPSGEGGEQYF
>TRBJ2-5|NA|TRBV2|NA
TGTGCCAGCAGAGCGGGGACAGGTAGTTCTGGAGAGACCCAGTACTTC
CASRAGTGSSGETQYF
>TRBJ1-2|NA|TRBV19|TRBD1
TGTGCCAGTAGTTCCAACGTCGGGACAGGGTTAAACTATGGCTACACCTTC
CASSSNVGTGLNYGYTF
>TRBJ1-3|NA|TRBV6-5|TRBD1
TGTGCCAGCAGTGGGCTTGACAGGGCGTCAGGCACCATATATTTT
CASSGLDRASGTIYF
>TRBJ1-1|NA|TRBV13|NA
TGTGCCAGCAGCCCCACCCCCCAGGAGAACACTGAAGCTTTCTTT
CASSPTPQENTEAFF
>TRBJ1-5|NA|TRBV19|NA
TGTGCCAGTAGTAAGGGGCAGACCCAGCATTTT
CASSKGQTQHF
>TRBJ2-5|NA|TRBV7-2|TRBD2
TGTGCCAGCAGCTTAGTCAGAGCGGGAGGGCCCGAGACCCAGTACTTC
CASSLVRAGGPETQYF
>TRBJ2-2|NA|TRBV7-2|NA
TGTGCCAGCAGCCGAAACACCGGGGAGCTGTTTTTT
CASSRNTGELFF
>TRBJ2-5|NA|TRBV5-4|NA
TGTGCCAGCAGCCCCGTTGGAAGGGAGTCCCAAGAGACCCAGTACTTC
CASSPVGRESQETQYF
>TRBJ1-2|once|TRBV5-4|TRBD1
TGTGCCAGCAGCAGAGACAGGGGGGGTGGCTACACCTTC
CASSRDRGGGYTF
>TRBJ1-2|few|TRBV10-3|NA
TGTGCCAGCTCGTTAGGGTATGGCTACACCTTC
CASSLGYGYTF
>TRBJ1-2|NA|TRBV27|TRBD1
TGTGCCAGCAGTCCTACAGGGGGAGTCCGGGGCTACACCTTC
CASSPTGGVRGYTF
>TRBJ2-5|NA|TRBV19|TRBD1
TGTGCCAGTAGTAGCCGGGACAGACAAGAGACCCAGTACTTC
CASSSRDRQETQYF
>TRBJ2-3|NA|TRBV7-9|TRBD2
TGTGCCAGCAGGGGGACTAGCGGGAGTCGGGGACGCACAGATACGCAGTATTTT
CASRGTSGSRGRTDTQYF
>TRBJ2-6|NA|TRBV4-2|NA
TGTGCCAGCAGCCAAGATGATCATAGGGGGGCCCACTCTGGGGCCAACGTCCTGACTTTC
CASSQDDHRGAHSGANVLTF